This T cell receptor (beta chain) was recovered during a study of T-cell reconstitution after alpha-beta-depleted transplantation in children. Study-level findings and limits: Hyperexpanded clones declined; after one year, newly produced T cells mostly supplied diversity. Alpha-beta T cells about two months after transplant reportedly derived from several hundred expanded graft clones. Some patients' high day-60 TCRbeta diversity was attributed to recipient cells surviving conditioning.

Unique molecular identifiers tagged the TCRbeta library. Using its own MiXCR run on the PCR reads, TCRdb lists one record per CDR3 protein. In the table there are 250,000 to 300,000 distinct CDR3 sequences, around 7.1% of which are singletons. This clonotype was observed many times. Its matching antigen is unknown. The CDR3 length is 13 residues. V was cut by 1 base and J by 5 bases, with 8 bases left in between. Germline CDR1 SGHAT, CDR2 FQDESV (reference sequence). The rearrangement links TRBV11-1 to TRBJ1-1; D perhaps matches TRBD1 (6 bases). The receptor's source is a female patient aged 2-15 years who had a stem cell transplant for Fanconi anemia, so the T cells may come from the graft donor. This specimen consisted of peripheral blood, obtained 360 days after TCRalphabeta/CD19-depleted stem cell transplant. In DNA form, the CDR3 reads TGTGCCAGCAGCTTAGAACAGGGAACTGAAGCTTTCTTT. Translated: CASSLEQGTEAFF.